These 24 T cell receptor beta chains came from one sample sequenced in a study of blood T cells in healthy people across ages. Next came a second PCR, run for about 7 to 12 cycles, which used a sample-barcoded 5' primer along with a J-beta primer mix. MiXCR, run by TCRdb on the 5' RACE reads, gives a single entry per CDR3 protein. Here the sample spans hundreds of thousands of distinct CDR3 sequences, approximately 52% being singletons. Material for sequencing was blood. These receptors were collected from a woman older than 75 in good health.

This clonotype was observed at least ten times. The gene calls are TRBV27 and TRBJ1-2; no firm D call. Germline V lookup: CDR1 MNHEY, CDR2 SMNVEV (reference sequence). The CDR3 consists of 14 residues. V lost 4 bases and J lost 4, with 13 bases in between. The CDR3 here is CASSSPGLSYGYTF. The DNA for the CDR3 is TGTGCCAGCAGTTCCCCGGGTCTATCCTATGGCTACACCTTC.

With respect to this clonotype: This clone may be a read error of a much larger clone one base away. V gene TRBV14 combines with J gene TRBJ2-1; tentative D call: TRBD2 (5 bases). CDR3 length: 16 amino acids. CDR1 SGHDN and CDR2 FVKESK come from the germline V gene. V was shortened by 1 base and J by 1 base, with 11 bases between the two germline ends. CDR3 sequence: CASSQVSTGSYNEQFF. The CDR3 bases are TGTGCCAGCAGCCAAGTATCAACGGGATCCTACAATGAGCAGTTCTTC.

The rearrangement joins TRBV4-1 to TRBJ2-2, with 13 bases that match TRBD2. From germline, CDR1 is MGHRA and CDR2 YSYEKL. This CDR3 has 17 amino acids. With V trimmed by 5 bases and J by 5 bases, 8 bases remained unmatched. DNA for the CDR3: TGCGCCAGCAGCGCTACTAGCGGGAGGGCCGTGACCGGGGAGCTGTTTTTT. Protein sequence: CASSATSGRAVTGELFF.

The sample holds one count of this clonotype. This may be a read error: a much more frequent sequence differs by one nucleotide. V is TRBV7-3 and J is TRBJ2-3, with D maybe TRBD2 (6 bases). This CDR3 has 14 amino acids. Between the trimmed V and J ends, which lost 5 bases and 7 bases, there was a span of 16 bases. Germline CDR1 reads SGHTA; CDR2 reads FQGTGA. The CDR3 DNA sequence: TGTGCCAGCAGCGTCCCAGGGCTAGCGAATACGCAGTATTTT. Translation gives CASSVPGLANTQYF.

There are a few counts of this clonotype. The chain recombines TRBV13 with TRBJ2-1; D is unclear. CDR1 and CDR2 (germline): PRHDT, FYEKMQ (reference sequence). The CDR3 is made up of 16 amino acids. Trimming took 5 bases from V and 3 from J, leaving 17 bases between them. The CDR3 DNA reads TGTGCCAGCAGCGCCGGTCGGGCCAATTTCTACAATGAGCAGTTCTTC. This sequence encodes CASSAGRANFYNEQFF.

The V gene is TRBV18, the J gene TRBJ2-3; a possible D gene is TRBD2 (7 bases). Germline lookup yields CDR1 KGHSH and CDR2 LQKENI. This CDR3 region has 18 residues. Trimming removed 3 bases from V and 2 bases from J, with 21 bases in between. CDR3 coding DNA: TGTGCCAGCTCACCCCAATTGGGAGGGGGGGCCAACACAGATACGCAGTATTTT. Amino acid sequence: CASSPQLGGGANTDTQYF.

V is TRBV6-5 and J is TRBJ2-1; D not resolved. Germline V gene lookup returns CDR1 MNHEY and CDR2 SVGAGI. The CDR3 extends over 12 amino acids. Trimming removed 5 bases at V and 9 bases at J, with 11 bases between. Written as DNA, the CDR3 is TGTGCCAGCAGTACGGCTATCGGTGAGCAGTTCTTC. Residues: CASSTAIGEQFF.

This clonotype has at least ten counts. The chain combines TRBV7-9 with TRBJ2-4, with D unresolved. Germline values: CDR1 SEHNR, CDR2 FQNEAQ (reference sequence). The V end lost 3 bases, the J end lost 1 base, and 13 bases lay between the germline ends. The CDR3 sequence is 16 residues long. CDR3 protein: CASSFGASGAKNIQYF. The CDR3 region has the DNA TGTGCCAGCAGCTTCGGCGCCTCTGGGGCCAAAAACATTCAGTACTTC.

This clonotype was seen many times. The chain joins TRBV7-9 to TRBJ2-1; 9 bases map to TRBD2. The J segment lost 9 bases and the V segment lost 4 bases, leaving 7 bases of the junction unmatched. The germline CDR1 and CDR2 sequences are SEHNR and FQNEAQ (reference sequence). The CDR3 has 14 residues. CDR3 sequence: CASSSTYSGSEQFF. The CDR3 bases are TGTGCCAGCAGCTCCACTTATAGCGGGAGTGAGCAGTTCTTC.

Of note for this clonotype: A single base separates this from a much larger clone, so it may be a read error. J is TRBJ2-5 and V is TRBV20-1, with 7 bases identical to TRBD1. The CDR3 length is 15 residues. Germline-derived CDR1 and CDR2 are DFQATT and SNEGSKA (reference sequence). As DNA, the CDR3 is TGCAGTACTAGGTCGACCAAGGACAGGATAGAGACCCAGTACTTC. Protein sequence: CSTRSTKDRIETQYF.

The CDR3 is CASSLEASYEQYF. CDR3 DNA: TGCGCCAGCAGCCTCGAAGCTTCCTACGAGCAGTACTTC. The V and J genes are TRBV4-1 and TRBJ2-7, with unresolved D. CDR3 length: 13 residues. The germline CDR1 and CDR2 sequences are MGHRA and YSYEKL. Trimming removed 4 bases from V and 1 base from J, with 8 bases in between.

The chain recombines TRBV6-6 with TRBJ1-4; the match to TRBD1 covers 10 bases. From germline, CDR1 is MNHNY and CDR2 SVGAGI (reference sequence). V shed 6 bases, J shed 6 bases, and the junction held 4 bases outside the gene matches. This CDR3 region has 14 residues. CDR3 sequence (DNA): TGTGCCAGCAGCCCGACAGGGGGCTATGAAAAACTGTTTTTT. As protein: CASSPTGGYEKLFF.

This clonotype was found a few times. The chain employs TRBV20-1 and TRBJ2-1, with 9 bases fitting TRBD2. V shed 0 bases, J shed 6 bases, and the junction held 6 bases outside the gene matches. The CDR3 spans 15 residues. Germline CDR1 reads DFQATT; CDR2 reads SNEGSKA (reference sequence). CDR3 protein: CSARDWLAGSNEQFF. In DNA, the CDR3 is TGCAGTGCTAGAGATTGGCTAGCGGGGAGCAATGAGCAGTTCTTC.

This chain links TRBV20-1 with TRBJ2-7; 9 nucleotides match TRBD1. This CDR3 contains 15 residues. Trimming removed 2 bases from V and 3 bases from J; junction bases left unmatched: 8. Germline assignment: CDR1 DFQATT and CDR2 SNEGSKA (reference sequence). This CDR3 reads CSARSGQGSFYEQYF. DNA for the CDR3: TGCAGTGCTAGATCAGGACAGGGGTCTTTCTACGAGCAGTACTTC.

As concerns this clonotype: Sequence at one end of the junction differs from germline and may be a read error. This chain connects TRBV7-3 to TRBJ2-1; unclear D gene. This CDR3 comprises 13 residues. Germline loops: CDR1 SGHTA, CDR2 FQGTGA. Here the CDR3 reads CASSDDTYNEQFF. The CDR3 DNA sequence: TGTGCTAGCAGCGATGACACTTACAATGAGCAGTTCTTC.

The gene calls are TRBV7-9 and TRBJ2-5; TRBD2 is a possible D gene (6 bases). Trimming stripped 5 bases from V and 1 base from J, with 14 bases between. The length of the CDR3 is 15 residues. Per germline, CDR1 SEHNR and CDR2 FQNEAQ (reference sequence). This chain's CDR3 is CASSPRDSLQETQYF. CDR3 in DNA: TGTGCCAGCAGCCCCCGGGACTCGCTCCAAGAGACCCAGTACTTC.

This clonotype was found many times. The chain carries TRBV20-1 and TRBJ2-1, with 9 bases that match TRBD2. Per germline, CDR1 DFQATT and CDR2 SNEGSKA (reference sequence). The CDR3 has 15 residues. V dropped 5 bases and J dropped 0; count of bases not matched to a gene: 5. The DNA of the CDR3 is TGCAGTGCTTATAGCGGGGGAAGCTCCTACAATGAGCAGTTCTTC. It is translated as CSAYSGGSSYNEQFF.

In this sample, this clonotype turned up many times. V and J are TRBV5-1 and TRBJ2-3; unclear D gene. V was trimmed by 0 bases and J by 4 bases, leaving 6 bases between them. Looked up from germline, CDR1 is SGHRS and CDR2 is YFSETQ. This CDR3 has 13 amino acids. In nucleotides, the CDR3 is TGCGCCAGCAGCTTGGAGTGGTCAGATACGCAGTATTTT. This sequence encodes CASSLEWSDTQYF.

This clonotype appeared a few times. A much bigger clone sits one base away, suggesting this may be a read error. CDR3 residues: CAIRTSSHYNEQYF. The CDR3 coding sequence is TGTGCCATCAGGACTAGCAGCCATTACAATGAGCAGTACTTC. The J gene is TRBJ2-5, the V gene TRBV10-3; the match to TRBD2 covers 7 bases. V lost 6 bases to trimming and J lost 11 bases; unmatched junction nucleotides: 15. Germline V CDR1 and CDR2: ENHRY, SYGVKD. The CDR3 spans 14 residues.

This clonotype was recorded at least ten times. The genes are TRBV10-3 and TRBJ2-5, with 9 bases fitting TRBD1. The V gene's germline CDR1 is ENHRY and CDR2 SYGVKD. The CDR3 contains 14 residues. Trimming cost V 6 bases and J 2 bases; bases outside gene matches: 4. In DNA form, the CDR3 reads TGTGCCATCAGGGGACAGGGATCGCAAGAGACCCAGTACTTC. It codes for CAIRGQGSQETQYF.

This clonotype appeared many times. The chain employs TRBV3-1 and TRBJ2-5, with a weak D call TRBD1 (6 bases). The germline V and J ends were trimmed by 6 bases and 4 bases, with 9 bases remaining between them. There are 12 residues in the CDR3. Germline V gene lookup returns CDR1 LGHDT and CDR2 YNNKEL (reference sequence). The CDR3: CASRVGGETQYF. In DNA, the CDR3 is TGTGCCAGCAGGGTAGGGGGAGAGACCCAGTACTTC.

The genes are TRBV20-1 and TRBJ2-4; 9 bases map to TRBD1. The J call may be wrong; the DNA end is better matched by TRBJ2-7. Germline V gene lookup returns CDR1 DFQATT and CDR2 SNEGSKA (reference sequence). This CDR3 is built from 15 residues. The CDR3 protein is CSALDPDRGSYEQYF. The CDR3 nucleotides are TGCAGTGCTCTAGACCCCGACAGGGGGTCCTACGAGCAGTACTTC.

The chain combines TRBV12-3 or TRBV12-4 with TRBJ1-2, with 9 bases identical to TRBD1. V lost 6 bases and J lost 7; bases outside the gene matches: 6. CDR3 length: 13 amino acids. The CDR3 DNA follows: TGTGCCAGCAGAGCAAACAGGGGGCCTGGCTACACCTTC. Translating it yields CASRANRGPGYTF.

In this sample, this clonotype turned up many times. The CDR3 region is CSGDRGRNTDTQYF. The CDR3 coding sequence is TGCAGCGGCGACAGGGGGCGAAACACAGATACGCAGTATTTT. The V and J genes are TRBV29-1 and TRBJ2-3, with 10 bases fitting TRBD1. V trimming: 7 bases; J trimming: 2 bases; junction bases outside the gene matches: 6. The CDR3 length is 14 residues. Germline values: CDR1 SQVTM, CDR2 ANQGSEA.